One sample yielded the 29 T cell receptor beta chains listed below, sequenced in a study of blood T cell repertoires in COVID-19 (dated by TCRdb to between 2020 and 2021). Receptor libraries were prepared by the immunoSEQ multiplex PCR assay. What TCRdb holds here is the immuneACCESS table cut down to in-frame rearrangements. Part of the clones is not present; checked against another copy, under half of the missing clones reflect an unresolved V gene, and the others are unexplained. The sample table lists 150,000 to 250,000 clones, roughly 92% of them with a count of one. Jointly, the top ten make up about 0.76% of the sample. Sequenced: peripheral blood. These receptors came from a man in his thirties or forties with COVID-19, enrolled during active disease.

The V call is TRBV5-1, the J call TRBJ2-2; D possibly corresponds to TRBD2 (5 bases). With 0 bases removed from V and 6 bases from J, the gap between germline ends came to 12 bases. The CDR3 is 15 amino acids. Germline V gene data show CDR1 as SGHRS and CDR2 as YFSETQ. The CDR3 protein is CASSLGDGGPGELFF. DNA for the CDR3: TGCGCCAGCAGCTTGGGTGACGGCGGGCCCGGGGAGCTGTTTTTT.

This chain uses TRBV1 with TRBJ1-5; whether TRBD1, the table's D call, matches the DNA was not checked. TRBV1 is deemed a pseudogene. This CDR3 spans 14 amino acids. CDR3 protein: CTSSLQGQDQPQHF. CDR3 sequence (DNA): TGCACCAGCAGCCTCCAGGGACAAGATCAGCCCCAGCATTTT.

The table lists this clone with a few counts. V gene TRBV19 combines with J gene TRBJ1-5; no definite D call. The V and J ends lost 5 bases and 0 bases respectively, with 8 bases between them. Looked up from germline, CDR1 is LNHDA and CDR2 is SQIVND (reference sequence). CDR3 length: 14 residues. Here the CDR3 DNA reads TGTGCCAGTAGTTTCCGGGTTAGCAATCAGCCCCAGCATTTT. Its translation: CASSFRVSNQPQHF.

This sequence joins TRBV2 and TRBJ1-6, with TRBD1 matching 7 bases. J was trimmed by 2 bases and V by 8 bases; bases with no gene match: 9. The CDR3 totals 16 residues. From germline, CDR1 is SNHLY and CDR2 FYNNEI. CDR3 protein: CASHGQVFPYNSPLHF. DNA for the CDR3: TGTGCCAGCCATGGACAGGTGTTTCCCTATAATTCACCCCTCCACTTT.

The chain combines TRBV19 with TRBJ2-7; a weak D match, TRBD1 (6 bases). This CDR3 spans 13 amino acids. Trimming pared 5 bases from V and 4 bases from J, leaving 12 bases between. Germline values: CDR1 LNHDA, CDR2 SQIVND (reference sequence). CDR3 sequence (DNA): TGTGCCAGTAGTCCCGGACAGAGGTACGAGCAGTACTTC. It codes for CASSPGQRYEQYF.

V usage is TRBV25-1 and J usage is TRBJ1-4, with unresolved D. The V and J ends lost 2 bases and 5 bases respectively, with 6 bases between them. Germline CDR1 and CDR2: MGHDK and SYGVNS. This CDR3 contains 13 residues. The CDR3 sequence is CASSESPNEKLFF. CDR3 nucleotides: TGTGCCAGCAGTGAAAGCCCCAATGAAAAACTGTTTTTT.

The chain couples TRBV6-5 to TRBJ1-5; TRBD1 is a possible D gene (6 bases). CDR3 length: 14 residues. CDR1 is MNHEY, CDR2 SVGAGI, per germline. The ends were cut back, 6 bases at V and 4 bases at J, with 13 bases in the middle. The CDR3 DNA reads TGTGCCAGCAGGGTGACAGGAGCAAATCAGCCCCAGCATTTT. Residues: CASRVTGANQPQHF.

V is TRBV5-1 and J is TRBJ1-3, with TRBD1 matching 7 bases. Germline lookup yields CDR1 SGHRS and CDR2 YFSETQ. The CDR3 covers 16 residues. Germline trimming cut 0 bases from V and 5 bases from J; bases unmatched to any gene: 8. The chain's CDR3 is CASSLAEDRERNTIYF. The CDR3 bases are TGCGCCAGCAGCTTGGCCGAAGACAGGGAGAGAAACACCATATATTTT.

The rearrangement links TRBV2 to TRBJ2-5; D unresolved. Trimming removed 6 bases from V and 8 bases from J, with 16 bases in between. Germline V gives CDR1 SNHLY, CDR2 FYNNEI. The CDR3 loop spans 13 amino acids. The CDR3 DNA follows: TGTGCCAGCAGCCCCACCATACAACAAACCCAGTACTTC. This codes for CASSPTIQQTQYF.

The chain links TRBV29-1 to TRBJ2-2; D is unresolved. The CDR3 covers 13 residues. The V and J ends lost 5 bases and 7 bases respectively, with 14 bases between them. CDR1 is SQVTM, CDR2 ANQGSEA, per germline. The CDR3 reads CSVPAAVGGELFF. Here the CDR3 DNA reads TGCAGCGTTCCTGCGGCGGTCGGCGGGGAGCTGTTTTTT.

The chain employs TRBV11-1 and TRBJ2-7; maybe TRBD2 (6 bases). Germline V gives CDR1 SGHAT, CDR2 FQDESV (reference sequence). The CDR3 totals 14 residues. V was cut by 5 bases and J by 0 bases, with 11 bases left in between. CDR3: CASSPGTASYEQYF. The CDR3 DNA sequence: TGTGCCAGCAGCCCCGGGACTGCCTCCTACGAGCAGTACTTC.

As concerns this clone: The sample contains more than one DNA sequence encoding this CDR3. CDR3 amino acids: CASSVAGSGNTIYF. The CDR3 bases are TGTGCCAGCAGCGTAGCAGGCTCTGGAAACACCATATATTTT. This rearrangement joins TRBV9 to TRBJ1-3, with D unclear. With 0 bases removed from V and 0 bases from J, the gap between germline ends came to 4 bases. CDR3 length: 14 residues. Per germline, CDR1 SGDLS and CDR2 YYNGEE.

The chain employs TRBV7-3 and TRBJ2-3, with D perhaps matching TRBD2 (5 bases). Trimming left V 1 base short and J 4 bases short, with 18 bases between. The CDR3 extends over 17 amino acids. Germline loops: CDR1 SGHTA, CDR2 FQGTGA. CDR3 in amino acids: CASSLRLGQEVSDTQYF. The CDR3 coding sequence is TGTGCCAGCAGCTTAAGGTTAGGGCAGGAGGTTTCAGATACGCAGTATTTT.

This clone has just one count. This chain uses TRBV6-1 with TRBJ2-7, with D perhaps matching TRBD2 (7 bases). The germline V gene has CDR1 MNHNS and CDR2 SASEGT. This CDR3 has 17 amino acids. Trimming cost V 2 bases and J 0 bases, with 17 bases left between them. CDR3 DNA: TGTGCCAGCAGTGAAAGGGGGGGACTTCTGAGCTCCTACGAGCAGTACTTC. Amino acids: CASSERGGLLSSYEQYF.

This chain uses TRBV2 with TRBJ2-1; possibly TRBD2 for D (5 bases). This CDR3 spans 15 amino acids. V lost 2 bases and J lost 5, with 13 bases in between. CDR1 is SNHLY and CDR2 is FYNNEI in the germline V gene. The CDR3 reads CASSETGETNNEQFF. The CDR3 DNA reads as TGTGCCAGCAGTGAAACCGGGGAGACAAACAATGAGCAGTTCTTC.

CDR3 sequence: CAINRDRDLGDEQFF. The CDR3 nucleotides read TGTGCCATCAACCGGGACAGGGACCTCGGGGATGAGCAGTTCTTC. The genes are TRBV10-3 and TRBJ2-1; the match to TRBD1 covers 9 bases. This CDR3 comprises 15 residues. Germline CDR1 ENHRY, CDR2 SYGVKD. Germline trimming cut 7 bases from V and 8 bases from J; bases unmatched to any gene: 12.

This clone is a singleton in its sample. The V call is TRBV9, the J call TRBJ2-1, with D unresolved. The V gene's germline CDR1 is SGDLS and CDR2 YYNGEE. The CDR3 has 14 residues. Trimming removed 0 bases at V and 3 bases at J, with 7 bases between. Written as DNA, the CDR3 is TGTGCCAGCAGCGTAGCACAGCTCTACAATGAGCAGTTCTTC. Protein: CASSVAQLYNEQFF.

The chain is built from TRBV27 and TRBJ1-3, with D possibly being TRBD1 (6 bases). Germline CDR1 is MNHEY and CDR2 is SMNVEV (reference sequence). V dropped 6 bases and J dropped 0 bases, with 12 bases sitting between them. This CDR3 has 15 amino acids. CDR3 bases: TGTGCCAGCAGAACCGGGACAAGCTCTGGAAACACCATATATTTT. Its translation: CASRTGTSSGNTIYF.

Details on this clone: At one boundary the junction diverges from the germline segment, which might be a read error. The CDR3: CASSIEALGGVSYNERFF. CDR3 coding DNA: TGTGCCAGTAGTATAGAAGCTTTGGGGGGGGTTTCCTACAATGAGCGGTTCTTC. This chain links TRBV19 with TRBJ2-1; 7 nucleotides agree with TRBD2. Germline assignment: CDR1 LNHDA and CDR2 SQIVND (reference sequence). This CDR3 is 18 amino acids long.

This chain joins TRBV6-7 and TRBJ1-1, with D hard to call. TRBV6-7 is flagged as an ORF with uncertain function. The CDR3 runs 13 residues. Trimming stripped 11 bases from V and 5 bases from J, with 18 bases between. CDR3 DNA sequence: TGTGCCCTGTGGTGGCAGGAGGAAACTGAAGCTTTCTTT. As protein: CALWWQEETEAFF.

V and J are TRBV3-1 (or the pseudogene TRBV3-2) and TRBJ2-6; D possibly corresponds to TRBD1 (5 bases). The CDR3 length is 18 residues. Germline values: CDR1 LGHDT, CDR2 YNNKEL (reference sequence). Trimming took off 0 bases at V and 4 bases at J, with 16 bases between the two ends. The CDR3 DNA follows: TGTGCCAGCAGCCAAGATCTCGGCAGGGTGTGGGGGGCCAACGTCCTGACTTTC. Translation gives CASSQDLGRVWGANVLTF.

CDR3 bases: TGTGCCACCAGTGATTTCTCCAGGGAAGGGGAAGAGACCCAGTACTTC. This translates into CATSDFSREGEETQYF. The rearrangement links TRBV24-1 to TRBJ2-5; weak D call: TRBD1 (5 bases). V lost 1 base, J lost 3 bases, and 14 bases lay in between. The CDR3 has 16 residues. From germline, CDR1 is KGHDR and CDR2 SFDVKD.

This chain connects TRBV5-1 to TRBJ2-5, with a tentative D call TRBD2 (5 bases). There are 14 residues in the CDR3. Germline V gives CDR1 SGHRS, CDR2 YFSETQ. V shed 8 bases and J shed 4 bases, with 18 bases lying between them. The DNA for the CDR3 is TGCGCCAGTAGATGGGCGGGCGGTGGAGAGACCCAGTACTTC. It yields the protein CASRWAGGGETQYF.

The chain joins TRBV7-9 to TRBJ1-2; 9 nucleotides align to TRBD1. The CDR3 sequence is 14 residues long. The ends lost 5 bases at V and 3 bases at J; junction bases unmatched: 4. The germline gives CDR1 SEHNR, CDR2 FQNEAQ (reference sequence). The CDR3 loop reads CASSLGQGHYGYTF. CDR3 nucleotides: TGTGCCAGCAGCCTAGGACAGGGGCACTATGGCTACACCTTC.

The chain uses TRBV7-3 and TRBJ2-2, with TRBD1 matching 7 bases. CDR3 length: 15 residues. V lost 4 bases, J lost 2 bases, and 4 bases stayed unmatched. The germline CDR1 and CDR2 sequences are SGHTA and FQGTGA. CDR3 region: CASSSGQHNTGELFF. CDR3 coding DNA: TGTGCCAGCAGCTCGGGACAGCACAACACCGGGGAGCTGTTTTTT.

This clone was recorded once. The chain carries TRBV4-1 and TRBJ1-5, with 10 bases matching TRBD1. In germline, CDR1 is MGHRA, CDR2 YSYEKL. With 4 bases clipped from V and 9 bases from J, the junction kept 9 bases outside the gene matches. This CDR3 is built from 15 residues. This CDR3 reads CASSLGQGGSRPQHF. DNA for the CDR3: TGCGCCAGCAGCCTTGGACAGGGGGGTTCCAGGCCCCAGCATTTT.

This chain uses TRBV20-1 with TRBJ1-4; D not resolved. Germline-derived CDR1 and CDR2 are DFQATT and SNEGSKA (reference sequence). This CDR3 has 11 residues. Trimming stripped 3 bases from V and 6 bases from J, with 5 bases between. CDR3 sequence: CSASRYEKLFF. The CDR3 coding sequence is TGCAGTGCTAGTCGTTATGAAAAACTGTTTTTT.

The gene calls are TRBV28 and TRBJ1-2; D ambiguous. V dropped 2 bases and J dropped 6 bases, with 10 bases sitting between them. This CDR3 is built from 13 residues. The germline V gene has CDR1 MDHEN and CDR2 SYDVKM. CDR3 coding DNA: TGTGCCAGCAGTTTAGAGTTTGTTAATGGCTACACCTTC. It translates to CASSLEFVNGYTF.

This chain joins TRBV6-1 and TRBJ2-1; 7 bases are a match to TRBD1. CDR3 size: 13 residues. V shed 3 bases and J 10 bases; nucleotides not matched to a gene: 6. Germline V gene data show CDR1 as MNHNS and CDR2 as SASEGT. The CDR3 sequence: CASSDVRQGEQFF. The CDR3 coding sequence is TGTGCCAGCAGTGACGTAAGACAGGGAGAGCAGTTCTTC.